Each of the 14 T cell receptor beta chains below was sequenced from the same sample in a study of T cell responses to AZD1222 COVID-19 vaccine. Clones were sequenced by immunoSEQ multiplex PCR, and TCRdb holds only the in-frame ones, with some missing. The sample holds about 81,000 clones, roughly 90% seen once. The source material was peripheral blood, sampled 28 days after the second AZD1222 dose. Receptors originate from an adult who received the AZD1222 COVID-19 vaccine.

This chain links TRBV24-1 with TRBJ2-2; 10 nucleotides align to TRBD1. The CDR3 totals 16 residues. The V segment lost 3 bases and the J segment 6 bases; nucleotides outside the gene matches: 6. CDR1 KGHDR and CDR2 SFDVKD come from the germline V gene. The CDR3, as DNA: TGTGCCACCAGTGATCCCGGGACAGGGGTATCCGGGGAGCTGTTTTTT. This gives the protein CATSDPGTGVSGELFF.

The CDR3 region is CASSSSWGYNSPLHF. CDR3 sequence (DNA): TGTGCCAGCAGCTCCAGCTGGGGGTACAATTCACCCCTCCACTTT. The chain couples TRBV9 to TRBJ1-6, with D possibly TRBD1 on 5 matching bases. This CDR3 has 15 amino acids. Trimming removed 4 bases from V and 7 bases from J, with 15 bases in between. Germline assignment: CDR1 SGDLS and CDR2 YYNGEE.

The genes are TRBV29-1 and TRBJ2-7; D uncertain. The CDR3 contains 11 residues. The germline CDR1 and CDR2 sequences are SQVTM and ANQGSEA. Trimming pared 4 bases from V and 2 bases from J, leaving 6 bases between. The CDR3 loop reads CSVGHTYEQYF. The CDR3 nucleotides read TGCAGCGTTGGTCACACCTACGAGCAGTACTTC.

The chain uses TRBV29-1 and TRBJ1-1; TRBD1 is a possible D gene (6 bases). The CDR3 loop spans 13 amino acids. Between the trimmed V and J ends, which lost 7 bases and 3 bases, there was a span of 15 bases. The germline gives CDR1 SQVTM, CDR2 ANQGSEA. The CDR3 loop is CSAHNREDTEAFF. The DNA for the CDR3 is TGCAGCGCCCACAACAGGGAAGACACTGAAGCTTTCTTT.

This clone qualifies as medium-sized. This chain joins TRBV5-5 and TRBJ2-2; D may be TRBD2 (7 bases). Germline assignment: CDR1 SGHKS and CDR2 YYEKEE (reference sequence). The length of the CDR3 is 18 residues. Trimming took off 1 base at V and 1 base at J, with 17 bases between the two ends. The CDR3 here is CASSLRFRGAGNTGELFF. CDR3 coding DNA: TGTGCCAGCAGCTTGAGGTTTCGGGGGGCTGGGAACACCGGGGAGCTGTTTTTT.

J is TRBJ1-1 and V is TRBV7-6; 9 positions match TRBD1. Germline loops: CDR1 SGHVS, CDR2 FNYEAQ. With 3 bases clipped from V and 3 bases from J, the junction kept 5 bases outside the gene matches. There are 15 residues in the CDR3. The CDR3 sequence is CASSLDRGSHTEAFF. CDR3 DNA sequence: TGTGCCAGCAGCTTGGACAGGGGTTCCCACACTGAAGCTTTCTTT.

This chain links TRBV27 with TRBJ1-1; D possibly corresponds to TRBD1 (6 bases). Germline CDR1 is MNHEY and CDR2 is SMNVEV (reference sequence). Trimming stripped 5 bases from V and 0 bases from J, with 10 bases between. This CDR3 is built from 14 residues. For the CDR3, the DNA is TGTGCCAGCAGTCTCAGGGGAGTGAACACTGAAGCTTTCTTT. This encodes CASSLRGVNTEAFF.

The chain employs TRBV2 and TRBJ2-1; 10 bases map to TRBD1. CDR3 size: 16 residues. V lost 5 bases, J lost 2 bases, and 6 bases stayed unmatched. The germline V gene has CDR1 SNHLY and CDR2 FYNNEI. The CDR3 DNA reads TGTGCCAGCAGTCCGACAGGGGGCGTTGCCTACAATGAGCAGTTCTTC. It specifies CASSPTGGVAYNEQFF.

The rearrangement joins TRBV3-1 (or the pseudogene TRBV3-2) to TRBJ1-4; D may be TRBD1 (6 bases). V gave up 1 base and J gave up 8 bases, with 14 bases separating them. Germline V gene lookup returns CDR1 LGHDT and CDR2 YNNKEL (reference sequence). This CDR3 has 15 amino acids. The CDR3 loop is CASSQGPGGKEKLFF. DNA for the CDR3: TGTGCCAGCAGCCAAGGACCCGGGGGCAAGGAAAAACTGTTTTTT.

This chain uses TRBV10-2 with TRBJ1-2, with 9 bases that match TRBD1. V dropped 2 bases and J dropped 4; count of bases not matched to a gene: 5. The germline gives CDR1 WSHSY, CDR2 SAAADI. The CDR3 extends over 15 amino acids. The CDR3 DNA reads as TGCGCCAGCAGTGAGGCTCCGGGACAGGGCTATGGCTACACCTTC. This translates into CASSEAPGQGYGYTF.

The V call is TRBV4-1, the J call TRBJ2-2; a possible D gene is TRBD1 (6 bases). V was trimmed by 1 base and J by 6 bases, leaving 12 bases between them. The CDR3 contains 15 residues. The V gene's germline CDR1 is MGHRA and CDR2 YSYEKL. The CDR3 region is CASSQGQVPSGELFF. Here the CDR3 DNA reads TGCGCCAGCAGCCAAGGACAGGTTCCCTCCGGGGAGCTGTTTTTT.

Here the CDR3 reads CASSLFPPNRPDTGELFF. In DNA, the CDR3 is TGTGCCAGCAGTTTATTCCCCCCAAACAGGCCGGACACCGGGGAGCTGTTTTTT. V gene TRBV27 combines with J gene TRBJ2-2, with a weak D call TRBD1 (5 bases). CDR1 and CDR2 from the germline V gene are MNHEY and SMNVEV (reference sequence). The CDR3 is 18 amino acids. Trimming removed 1 base from V and 3 bases from J, with 18 bases in between.

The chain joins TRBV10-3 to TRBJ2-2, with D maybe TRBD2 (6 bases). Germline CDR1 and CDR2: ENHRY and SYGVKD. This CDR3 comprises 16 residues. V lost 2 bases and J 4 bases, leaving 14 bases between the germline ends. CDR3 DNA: TGTGCCATCAGTGAGGGGCGCGGGACGGTCACCGGGGAGCTGTTTTTT. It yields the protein CAISEGRGTVTGELFF.

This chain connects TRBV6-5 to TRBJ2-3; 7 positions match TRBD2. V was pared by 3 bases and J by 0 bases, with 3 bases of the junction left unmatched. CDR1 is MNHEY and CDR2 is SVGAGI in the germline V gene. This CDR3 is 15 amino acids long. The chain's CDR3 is CASSYGGGSTDTQYF. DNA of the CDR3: TGTGCCAGCAGTTATGGGGGAGGGAGCACAGATACGCAGTATTTT.